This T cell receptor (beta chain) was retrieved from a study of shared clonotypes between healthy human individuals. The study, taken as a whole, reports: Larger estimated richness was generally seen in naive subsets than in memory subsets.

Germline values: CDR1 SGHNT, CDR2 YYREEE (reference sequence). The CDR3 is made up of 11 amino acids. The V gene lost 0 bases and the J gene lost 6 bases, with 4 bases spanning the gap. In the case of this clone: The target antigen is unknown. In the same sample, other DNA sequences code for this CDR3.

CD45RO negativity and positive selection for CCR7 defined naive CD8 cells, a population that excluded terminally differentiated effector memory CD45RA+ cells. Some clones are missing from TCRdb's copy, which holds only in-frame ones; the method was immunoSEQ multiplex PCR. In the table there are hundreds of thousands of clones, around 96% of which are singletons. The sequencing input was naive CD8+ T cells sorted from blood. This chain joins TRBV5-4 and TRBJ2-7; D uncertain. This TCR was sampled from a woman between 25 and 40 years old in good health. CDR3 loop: CASSLAGEQYF. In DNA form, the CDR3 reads TGTGCCAGCAGCTTGGCCGGCGAGCAGTACTTC.